There are many counts of the clone carrying this T cell receptor beta chain. This sample's time point: newly diagnosed GD, antithyroid drugs for less than 3 months. TCR sequences were obtained from RNA taken from PBMCs. This entry comes from a study of regulatory T cells in long-lasting Graves disease. Both iRepertoire HTBI primers and Arm-PCR of CDR3 regions were used to build the TCR beta libraries. Via MiXCR, TCRdb re-called the multiplex PCR reads, giving one row per CDR3 protein. The table shows about 330,000 distinct CDR3 sequences, with around 16% occurring only once. Germline V CDR1 and CDR2: MNHEY, SVGEGT. With 3 bases clipped from V and 0 bases from J, the junction kept 7 bases outside the gene matches. The CDR3 has 16 amino acids. In addition, the sample was reused for a study of T cells in Graves' hyperthyroidism and ophthalmopathy. In that study: Recently diagnosed hyperthyroidism of less than 2 months' duration affected patients aged 18 to 65. Carried out on the TCR CDR3, a first-round RT-PCR used the HTBI primer set. Ophthalmopathy stood apart from stable hyperthyroidism in a 13 V-J model.

This TCR was sampled from a woman under 30 with Graves disease. This rearrangement joins TRBV6-2 or TRBV6-3 to TRBJ2-7; TRBD2 agrees at 8 bases. This material consisted of peripheral blood mononuclear cells (PBMCs), taken at new diagnosis, from a patient treated with antithyroid drugs. The chain's CDR3 is CASSYSPTSASYEQYF. CDR3 DNA sequence: TGTGCCAGCAGTTATTCCCCGACTAGCGCCTCCTACGAGCAGTACTTC.